This T cell receptor beta chain was obtained from a study of T cells in Graves' hyperthyroidism and ophthalmopathy. Overall study findings and caveats: Blood held most thyroid clonotypes expanded above 0.001 frequency.

This clonotype was detected only a few times. Its antigen remains unidentified. At one end, the junction sequence differs from germline, possibly due to a read error. There were TCR beta CDR3 regions amplified from RNA transcripts. The primer set for the first-round RT-PCR of the TCR CDR3 was HTBI. Using its own MiXCR run on the multiplex PCR reads, TCRdb lists one record per CDR3 protein. Here the sample spans hundreds of thousands of distinct CDR3 sequences, 15% to 19% being singletons. Over 18 months, lack of ophthalmopathy progression marked Graves' hyperthyroidism as stable. Reasons for excluding patients were uncontrolled infection, other autoimmune disease, pregnancy or lactation. Diagnostic assessment was based on clinical symptoms, serum thyroxine and TRAb, thyroid ultrasound and orbital computed tomography. Germline V gene data show CDR1 as SGHAT and CDR2 as FQNNGV. There are 14 residues in the CDR3.

What was sequenced was blood. The TCR comes from a woman aged 18 to 35 with Graves' hyperthyroidism. The genes are TRBV11-2 and TRBJ2-4; D could derive from TRBD1 or TRBD2 (5 bases each). DNA for the CDR3: TGTGCCAGCAGCTTAGTGCTACAAGCGGACATTCGGTACTTC. Residues: CASSLVLQADIRYF.